This record concerns one TCR beta chain sequence. The data were produced by immunoSEQ multiplex PCR, yet TCRdb's version contains in-frame clones alone and is incomplete. The data contain 40,000 to 65,000 clones, around 85% of them singletons. V shed 3 bases and J shed 3 bases, with 15 bases lying between them. CDR1 and CDR2 from the germline V gene are LNHDA and SQIVND (reference sequence). This CDR3 region has 16 residues. After autologous stem cell transplantation all patients relapsed, and prior brentuximab vedotin exposure differed between cohorts. The record originates from a study of PD-1 blockade in classical Hodgkin lymphoma.

The specimen comprised peripheral blood mononuclear cells (PBMCs), sampled at baseline. The rearrangement uses TRBV19 and TRBJ2-1; TRBD1 or TRBD2 may be the D gene (5 bases each). The origin of this receptor is a human donor with classical Hodgkin lymphoma. The CDR3 DNA is TGTGCCAGTAGTATGGTGGGACCTGTAGGCTACAATGAGCAGTTCTTC. The encoded protein is CASSMVGPVGYNEQFF.